This TCR beta chain was profiled in a study of cytomegalovirus exposure and HLA in healthy donors. This CDR3 region has 15 residues. CDR1 and CDR2 from the germline V gene are LNHDA and SQIVND (reference sequence). V dropped 0 bases and J dropped 4 bases, with 13 bases sitting between them. Clones were read by immunoSEQ multiplex PCR, and TCRdb kept only the in-frame ones, dropping some. The table has 150,000 to 200,000 clones, approximately 89% seen once. Study-wide points: Cytomegalovirus association was listed for about 150 TCR beta chains. Rarity characterized most TCR sequences, yet some public TCRs appeared in many donors.

With respect to this clone: The antigen remains unidentified.

The sequenced material came from PBMCs. V is TRBV19 and J is TRBJ2-7, with D possibly being TRBD2 (5 bases). The TCR was taken from a young man in good health and CMV-seropositive. CDR3 amino acids: CASSIDGGGGYEQYF. Here the CDR3 DNA reads TGTGCCAGTAGTATAGATGGAGGAGGCGGATACGAGCAGTACTTC.